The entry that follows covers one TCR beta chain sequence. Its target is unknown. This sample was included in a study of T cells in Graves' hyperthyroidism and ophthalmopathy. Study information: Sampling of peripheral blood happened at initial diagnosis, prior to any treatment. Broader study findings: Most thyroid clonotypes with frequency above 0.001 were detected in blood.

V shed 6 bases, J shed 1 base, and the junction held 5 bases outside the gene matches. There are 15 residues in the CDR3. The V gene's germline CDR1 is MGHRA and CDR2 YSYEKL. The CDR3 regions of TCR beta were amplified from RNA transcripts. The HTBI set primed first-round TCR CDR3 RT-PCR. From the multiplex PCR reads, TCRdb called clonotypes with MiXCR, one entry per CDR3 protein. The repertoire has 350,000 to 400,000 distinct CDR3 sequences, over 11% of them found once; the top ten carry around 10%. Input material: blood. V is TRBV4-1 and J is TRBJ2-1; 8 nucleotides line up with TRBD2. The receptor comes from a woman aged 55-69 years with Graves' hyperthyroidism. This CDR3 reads CASSRAGESYNEQFF. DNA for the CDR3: TGCGCCAGCAGTAGAGCGGGAGAGTCCTACAATGAGCAGTTCTTC.